This TCR beta chain was found in a study of shared clonotypes between healthy human individuals. Regarding the study as a whole: Rarefaction indicated that sorted-subset sequencing remained incomplete although depth was large. Collection of samples was limited to blood; tissue repertoires likely differ.

Into CD45RA+ naive and CD45RA-negative memory subsets, the CD4+ cells were split. The junction had 9 bases not matched to a gene; V was cut back by 9 bases and J by 4 bases. The CDR3 has 13 residues. Germline V gene data show CDR1 as MDHEN and CDR2 as SYDVKM. Here immunoSEQ multiplex PCR was the method, and the copy in TCRdb shows in-frame clones only, minus some. The table includes around 1.5 million clones, 95% to 99% detected once. This clone was seen just once. Its antigen is undetermined. The chain links TRBV28 to TRBJ2-7; 7 bases are a match to TRBD1. This receptor was obtained from a young man in good health. The sequencing input was naive CD4+ T cells sorted from blood. The subset denotes: CD45RA+ positively selected. CDR3 sequence reads: CASGRDRVYEQYF. The CDR3 DNA is TGTGCCAGTGGCAGAGACAGGGTTTACGAGCAGTACTTC.